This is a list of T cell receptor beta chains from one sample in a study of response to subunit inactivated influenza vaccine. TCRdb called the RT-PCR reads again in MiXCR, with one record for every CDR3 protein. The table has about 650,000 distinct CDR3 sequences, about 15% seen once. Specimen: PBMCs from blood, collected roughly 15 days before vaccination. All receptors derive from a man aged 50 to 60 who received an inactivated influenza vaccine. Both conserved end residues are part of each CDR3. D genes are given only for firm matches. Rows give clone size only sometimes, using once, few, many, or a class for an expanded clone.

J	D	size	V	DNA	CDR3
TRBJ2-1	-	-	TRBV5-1	TGCGCCAGCAGCCTAGGACTAGGGGGCTCCTACAATGAGCAGTTCTTC	CASSLGLGGSYNEQFF
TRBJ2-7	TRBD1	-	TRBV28	TGTGCCAGCAGCCGCCCCGACAGGGTGCGGGACGAGCAGTACTTC	CASSRPDRVRDEQYF
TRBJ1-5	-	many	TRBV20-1	TGCAGTGCAATCCCGGGGCCATATAGCAATCAGCCCCAGCATTTT	CSAIPGPYSNQPQHF
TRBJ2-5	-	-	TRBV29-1	TGCAGCGCCCCGGGCGGGCGCGAGACCCAGTACTTC	CSAPGGRETQYF
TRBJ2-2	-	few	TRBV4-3	TGCGCCAGCAGCCAAGATCGGCTCCCGAACACCGGGGAGCTGTTTTTT	CASSQDRLPNTGELFF
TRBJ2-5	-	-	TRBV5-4	TGTGCCAGCAGCTCGACTATCCCTCCCCAAGAGACCCAGTACTTC	CASSSTIPPQETQYF
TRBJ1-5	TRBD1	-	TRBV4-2	TGTGCCAGCAGCCAAGAGGGACGACAGGGGAATCAGCCCCAGCATTTT	CASSQEGRQGNQPQHF
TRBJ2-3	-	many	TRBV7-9	TGTGCCAGCAGCTTCAACACAGATACGCAGTATTTT	CASSFNTDTQYF
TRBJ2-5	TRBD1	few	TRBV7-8	TGTGCCAGCAGCTTAGTGACAGGGGTTCGAGAGACCCAGTACTTC	CASSLVTGVRETQYF
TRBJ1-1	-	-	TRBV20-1	TGCAGTGCTAGGACAGCCGGGGGGACTGAAGCTTTCTTT	CSARTAGGTEAFF
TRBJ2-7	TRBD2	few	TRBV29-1	TGCAGCGTTGGAGGGACTAGCGGGAAAAGCTCCTACGAGCAGTACTTC	CSVGGTSGKSSYEQYF
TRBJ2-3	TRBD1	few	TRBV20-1	TGCAGTGCTGTGGGACAGGGGGCCACAGATACGCAGTATTTT	CSAVGQGATDTQYF
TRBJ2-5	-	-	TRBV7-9	TGTGCCAGCAGCGGAGAGGGGTCGCGACAAGAGACCCAGTACTTC	CASSGEGSRQETQYF
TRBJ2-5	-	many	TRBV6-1	TGTGCCAGCAGCCTAAAGACGGCACAAGAGACCCAGTACTTC	CASSLKTAQETQYF
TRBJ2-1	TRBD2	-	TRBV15	TGTGCCACCAGCATAGCGGGAGGGCCTATCAATGAGCAGTTCTTC	CATSIAGGPINEQFF
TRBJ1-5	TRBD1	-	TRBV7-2	TGTGCCAGCAGTCACAGGGGGGGCAATCAGCCCCAGCATTTT	CASSHRGGNQPQHF
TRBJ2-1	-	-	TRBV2	TGTGCCAGCTCCGGGAGTGCCAATGAGCAGTTCTTC	CASSGSANEQFF
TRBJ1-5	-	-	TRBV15	TGTGCCACCAGCGGTCTTAGCAATCAGCCCCAGCATTTT	CATSGLSNQPQHF
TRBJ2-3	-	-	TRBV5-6	TGTGCCAGCAGCTTACGGGGGTCAGATACGCAGTATTTT	CASSLRGSDTQYF
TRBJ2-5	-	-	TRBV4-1	TGCGCCAGCAGCCAAAGGGTAGACGAGACCCAGTACTTC	CASSQRVDETQYF
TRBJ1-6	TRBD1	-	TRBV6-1	TGTGCCAGCAGGAACCCGGGACAGGGCCTTTCACCCCTCCACTTT	CASRNPGQGLSPLHF
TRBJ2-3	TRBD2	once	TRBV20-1	TGCAGTGCTAGAGATGGAGGACTAGCGGGGACTACGCAGTATTTT	CSARDGGLAGTTQYF
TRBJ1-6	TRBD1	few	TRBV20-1	TGCAGTGCTAGAAAAACAGGGGGCGGTTCACCCCTCCACTTT	CSARKTGGGSPLHF
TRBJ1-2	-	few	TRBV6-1	TGTGCCAGCAGTACCACCAGGGTGGATGGCTACACCTTC	CASSTTRVDGYTF
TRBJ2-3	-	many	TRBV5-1	TGCGCCAGCAGCTTGGAGGGCCTTGGAACAGATACGCAGTATTTT	CASSLEGLGTDTQYF
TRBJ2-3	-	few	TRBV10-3	TGTGCCATCAGTGAGTCTCGACATACGCAGTATTTT	CAISESRHTQYF
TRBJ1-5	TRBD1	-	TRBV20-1	TGCAGTGCGAGAGCCACAGGGGGCCCCAATCAGCCCCAGCATTTT	CSARATGGPNQPQHF
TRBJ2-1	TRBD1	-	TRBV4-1	TGCGCCAGCAGCCAAGAAGACAGGGGGCTCTCCTACAATGAGCAGTTCTTC	CASSQEDRGLSYNEQFF
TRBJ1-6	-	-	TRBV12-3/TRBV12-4	TGTGCCAGCAGCTCAGTGGGGGGCTCGGATTCACCCCTCCACTTT	CASSSVGGSDSPLHF
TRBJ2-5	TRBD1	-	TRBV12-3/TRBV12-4	TGTGCCAGCAGTGAGACAGGGTTGCATCAAGAGACCCAGTACTTC	CASSETGLHQETQYF
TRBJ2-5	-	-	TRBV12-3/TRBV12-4	TGTGCCAGCAGCCCCTCAGGGGACGAGACCCAGTACTTC	CASSPSGDETQYF
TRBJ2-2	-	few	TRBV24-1	TGTGCCACCAGTGTGGCCCCAGACCCGAACACCGGGGAGCTGTTTTTT	CATSVAPDPNTGELFF
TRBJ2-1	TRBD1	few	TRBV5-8	TGTGCCAGCAGCTTGAGACAGGGGCAGTTCTTC	CASSLRQGQFF
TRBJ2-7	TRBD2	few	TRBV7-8	TGTGCCAGCAGCTCCAAGGGACTAGCGGGGGTCTTCTACGAGCAGTACTTC	CASSSKGLAGVFYEQYF
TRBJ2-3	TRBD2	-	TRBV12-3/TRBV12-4	TGTGCCAGCAACACCGGGGGGGGCCCCTACAGCCGCACAGATACGCAGTATTTT	CASNTGGGPYSRTDTQYF
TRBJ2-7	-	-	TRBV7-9	TGTGCCAGCAGCCCCCTTTGGGGTGAAACCTACGAGCAGTACTTC	CASSPLWGETYEQYF